The rows below give T cell receptor beta chains drawn from one sample of a study of naive and memory T cell subsets. TCRdb re-called the UMI-ligation and nested PCR reads with MiXCR, one entry per CDR3 protein. The sample records around 18,000 distinct CDR3 sequences, roughly 8.7% being singletons. Sequenced input: central memory CD8+ T cells from blood. Every receptor here comes from a human donor in good health. Each CDR3 is given with its conserved first and last residue. Fields, in order: J gene, V gene, clone size, D gene, CDR3 protein, CDR3 DNA. D genes are given only for firm matches. Size is stated for part of the rows, as once, few or many counts, or as a class when the clone is expanded.

J gene: TRBJ2-6
V gene: TRBV4-2
clone size: few
D gene: .
CDR3 protein: CAGSADGAGANVLTF
CDR3 DNA: TGTGCCGGGAGCGCCGACGGGGCTGGGGCCAACGTCCTGACTTTC

J gene: TRBJ2-1
V gene: TRBV6-2/TRBV6-3
clone size: .
D gene: .
CDR3 protein: CASSPEQRHNEQFF
CDR3 DNA: TGTGCCAGCAGCCCTGAACAGCGGCACAATGAGCAGTTCTTC

J gene: TRBJ2-1
V gene: TRBV20-1
clone size: large
D gene: .
CDR3 protein: CSASPPLRSSYNEQFF
CDR3 DNA: TGCAGTGCTAGTCCCCCCCTGAGGAGCTCCTACAATGAGCAGTTCTTC

J gene: TRBJ2-1
V gene: TRBV28
clone size: medium-sized
D gene: .
CDR3 protein: CASSSHPADEQFF
CDR3 DNA: TGTGCCAGCAGTTCCCACCCCGCAGATGAGCAGTTCTTC

J gene: TRBJ2-2
V gene: TRBV6-2/TRBV6-3
clone size: .
D gene: .
CDR3 protein: CASSWGGGRETGELFF
CDR3 DNA: TGTGCCAGCAGTTGGGGGGGCGGGAGAGAGACCGGGGAGCTGTTTTTT

J gene: TRBJ1-1
V gene: TRBV28
clone size: many
D gene: .
CDR3 protein: CASLLWGAHTEAFF
CDR3 DNA: TGTGCCAGCCTCCTCTGGGGGGCGCACACTGAAGCTTTCTTT

J gene: TRBJ2-4
V gene: TRBV3-1
clone size: .
D gene: .
CDR3 protein: CASSQEVLVAIQYF
CDR3 DNA: TGTGCCAGCAGCCAAGAGGTACTAGTGGCCATTCAGTACTTC

J gene: TRBJ1-3
V gene: TRBV7-8
clone size: .
D gene: .
CDR3 protein: CASSLGAGLSGNTIYF
CDR3 DNA: TGTGCCAGCAGCTTAGGGGCAGGGCTCTCTGGAAACACCATATATTTT

J gene: TRBJ2-7
V gene: TRBV29-1
clone size: .
D gene: TRBD1
CDR3 protein: CSVVDRGTYEQYF
CDR3 DNA: TGCAGCGTAGTAGACAGGGGGACCTACGAGCAGTACTTC

J gene: TRBJ2-7
V gene: TRBV4-1
clone size: medium-sized
D gene: TRBD2
CDR3 protein: CASSREPPGTSGSYEQYF
CDR3 DNA: TGCGCCAGCAGCCGAGAGCCCCCCGGGACTAGCGGGAGCTACGAGCAGTACTTC

J gene: TRBJ2-3
V gene: TRBV6-6
clone size: .
D gene: .
CDR3 protein: CATGHSETADTQYF
CDR3 DNA: TGTGCCACCGGCCACTCAGAGACCGCAGATACGCAGTATTTT

J gene: TRBJ1-1
V gene: TRBV7-6
clone size: .
D gene: TRBD1
CDR3 protein: CASSFGQGDTEAFF
CDR3 DNA: TGTGCCAGCAGCTTTGGGCAGGGGGACACTGAAGCTTTCTTT

J gene: TRBJ2-6
V gene: TRBV6-2/TRBV6-3
clone size: many
D gene: .
CDR3 protein: CASSKGAGANVLTF
CDR3 DNA: TGTGCCAGCAGTAAAGGGGCTGGGGCCAACGTCCTGACTTTC

J gene: TRBJ1-4
V gene: TRBV3-1
clone size: few
D gene: .
CDR3 protein: CASSHGRSNEKLFF
CDR3 DNA: TGTGCCAGCAGCCACGGACGGAGTAATGAAAAACTGTTTTTT

J gene: TRBJ2-7
V gene: TRBV5-6
clone size: .
D gene: TRBD2
CDR3 protein: CASSFGEGSYEQYF
CDR3 DNA: TGTGCCAGCAGTTTTGGGGAGGGGTCCTACGAGCAGTACTTC

J gene: TRBJ2-1
V gene: TRBV20-1
clone size: many
D gene: .
CDR3 protein: CSARGTPLTYNEQFF
CDR3 DNA: TGCAGTGCTAGAGGTACCCCACTCACGTACAATGAGCAGTTCTTC

J gene: TRBJ2-7
V gene: TRBV25-1
clone size: .
D gene: TRBD1
CDR3 protein: CASSVHGTGYEQYF
CDR3 DNA: TGTGCCAGCAGTGTTCACGGGACAGGGTACGAGCAGTACTTC

J gene: TRBJ2-1
V gene: TRBV6-2/TRBV6-3
clone size: .
D gene: .
CDR3 protein: CASSYPDINEQFF
CDR3 DNA: TGTGCCAGCAGTTACCCCGATATCAATGAGCAGTTCTTC

J gene: TRBJ2-7
V gene: TRBV12-3/TRBV12-4
clone size: many
D gene: .
CDR3 protein: CASSLGATYEQYF
CDR3 DNA: TGTGCCAGCAGTTTGGGGGCTACCTACGAGCAGTACTTC

J gene: TRBJ2-5
V gene: TRBV28
clone size: many
D gene: TRBD1
CDR3 protein: CASSPTTGTAQETQYF
CDR3 DNA: TGTGCCAGCAGTCCTACTACCGGGACAGCACAAGAGACCCAGTACTTC

J gene: TRBJ2-3
V gene: TRBV7-2
clone size: .
D gene: .
CDR3 protein: CASSLGGTLTDTQYF
CDR3 DNA: TGTGCCAGCAGCTTGGGGGGCACTCTCACAGATACGCAGTATTTT

J gene: TRBJ1-1
V gene: TRBV6-2/TRBV6-3
clone size: many
D gene: .
CDR3 protein: CASSYDGENTEAFF
CDR3 DNA: TGTGCCAGCAGTTACGATGGGGAGAACACTGAAGCTTTCTTT

J gene: TRBJ2-7
V gene: TRBV5-1
clone size: .
D gene: .
CDR3 protein: CASSGESSYEQYF
CDR3 DNA: TGCGCCAGCAGCGGGGAAAGCTCCTACGAGCAGTACTTC

J gene: TRBJ2-1
V gene: TRBV7-2
clone size: few
D gene: .
CDR3 protein: CASSPMSTWGEQFF
CDR3 DNA: TGTGCCAGCAGTCCCATGAGTACCTGGGGAGAGCAGTTCTTC

J gene: TRBJ1-2
V gene: TRBV7-2
clone size: .
D gene: .
CDR3 protein: CASSPYAGTTNYGYTF
CDR3 DNA: TGTGCCAGCAGTCCCTATGCCGGGACAACGAACTATGGCTACACCTTC

J gene: TRBJ2-1
V gene: TRBV30
clone size: few
D gene: TRBD2
CDR3 protein: CAWRVAGGPYNEQFF
CDR3 DNA: TGTGCCTGGAGAGTAGCGGGAGGGCCATACAATGAGCAGTTCTTC

J gene: TRBJ2-7
V gene: TRBV30
clone size: few
D gene: .
CDR3 protein: CAWSTFGGYEQYF
CDR3 DNA: TGTGCCTGGAGCACCTTTGGGGGCTACGAGCAGTACTTC

J gene: TRBJ2-1
V gene: TRBV28
clone size: few
D gene: TRBD2
CDR3 protein: CASKTTSGYNEQFF
CDR3 DNA: TGTGCCAGCAAGACTACTAGCGGATACAATGAGCAGTTCTTC

J gene: TRBJ2-3
V gene: TRBV18
clone size: many
D gene: TRBD2
CDR3 protein: CASSERGGPDTQYF
CDR3 DNA: TGTGCCAGCTCCGAGCGGGGGGGCCCAGATACGCAGTATTTT

J gene: TRBJ2-3
V gene: TRBV7-8
clone size: many
D gene: TRBD2
CDR3 protein: CASSLRVAGAYKGTDTQYF
CDR3 DNA: TGTGCCAGCAGCTTACGGGTAGCGGGAGCCTACAAAGGAACAGATACGCAGTATTTT

J gene: TRBJ2-3
V gene: TRBV5-6
clone size: .
D gene: TRBD2
CDR3 protein: CASSLDFRLAGRNTDTQYF
CDR3 DNA: TGTGCCAGCAGCTTGGATTTTCGACTAGCGGGAAGAAACACAGATACGCAGTATTTT

J gene: TRBJ2-1
V gene: TRBV11-2
clone size: .
D gene: .
CDR3 protein: CASSPNDRGWQFF
CDR3 DNA: TGTGCCAGCAGCCCGAACGACCGGGGATGGCAGTTCTTC

J gene: TRBJ2-1
V gene: TRBV13
clone size: .
D gene: .
CDR3 protein: CASSKNGGQSSYNEQFF
CDR3 DNA: TGTGCCAGCAGTAAGAATGGGGGGCAGAGCTCCTACAATGAGCAGTTCTTC

J gene: TRBJ2-1
V gene: TRBV7-6
clone size: many
D gene: TRBD2
CDR3 protein: CASSLGGGPYNEQFF
CDR3 DNA: TGTGCCAGCAGCTTAGGGGGAGGGCCTTACAATGAGCAGTTCTTC

J gene: TRBJ2-7
V gene: TRBV9
clone size: few
D gene: .
CDR3 protein: CASSVAEDSSYEQYF
CDR3 DNA: TGTGCCAGCAGCGTAGCCGAGGACAGCTCCTACGAGCAGTACTTC

J gene: TRBJ2-6
V gene: TRBV6-1
clone size: many
D gene: .
CDR3 protein: CASSEQPSGANVLTF
CDR3 DNA: TGTGCCAGCAGTGAACAGCCCTCTGGGGCCAACGTCCTGACTTTC